The rows below give T cell receptor beta chains drawn from one sample of a study of technical replicates of blood from a few donors. Libraries were prepared by immunoSEQ multiplex PCR; TCRdb keeps only in-frame clonotypes and omits some of them. The sample lists 55,000 to 85,000 clones, about 97% seen once, with more than 0.25% in the top ten. Sequencing was carried out using T cells isolated from PBMCs. Receptors were obtained from a human donor in good health. CDR3s include the opening cysteine and the closing phenylalanine or tryptophan. The order of the fields is J gene, clone size, V gene, D gene, CDR3 DNA, CDR3 protein. The D gene is left open where the match is weak. Clone size, where shown, is once, few, many, or a class for clones that have expanded.

>TRBJ1-1|NA|TRBV27|NA
TGTGCCAGCAGCTGGGGACATCTGAACACTGAAGCTTTCTTT
CASSWGHLNTEAFF
>TRBJ1-5|NA|TRBV5-6|TRBD1
TGTGCCAGCAGCTTGTCGGGGGGACAGGGGAATCAGCCCCAGCATTTT
CASSLSGGQGNQPQHF
>TRBJ2-7|NA|TRBV25-1|TRBD1
TGTGCCAGCAGTGGTACCGGGACAGGGGGACAGGTGCAGTACTTC
CASSGTGTGGQVQYF
>TRBJ2-2|NA|TRBV2|TRBD2
TGTGCCAGCAGCTTGACTAGCGGGAGGGCCATCGGGGAGCTGTTTTTT
CASSLTSGRAIGELFF
>TRBJ2-1|NA|TRBV5-4|NA
TGTGCCAGCAGCCGCTTGACAGGCTGGCCGGAGGAGCAGTTCTTC
CASSRLTGWPEEQFF
>TRBJ1-3|NA|TRBV27|NA
TGTGCCAGCAGTTTGTCGGGTTTAGGAAACACCATATATTTT
CASSLSGLGNTIYF
>TRBJ1-5|once|TRBV5-1|NA
TGCGCCAGCAGCTTGGGGGGAGACTATAGCAATCAGCCCCAGCATTTT
CASSLGGDYSNQPQHF
>TRBJ1-1|NA|TRBV10-3|NA
TGTGCCATCAGTGAGGCAGGGCTGGATGAAGCTTTCTTT
CAISEAGLDEAFF
>TRBJ1-5|NA|TRBV4-3|NA
TGCGCCAGCAGCCAAGGCACAGGGTTCAGTCAGCCCCAGCATTTT
CASSQGTGFSQPQHF
>TRBJ2-4|NA|TRBV2|NA
TGTGCCAGCAGCCCCCCTTCGACAGGTACCAAAAACATTCAGTACTTC
CASSPPSTGTKNIQYF
>TRBJ2-7|NA|TRBV28|NA
TGTGCCAGCATGCGGCCCAGCTCCTACGAGCAGTACTTC
CASMRPSSYEQYF
>TRBJ2-7|NA|TRBV27|NA
TGTGCCAGCCGGGTTACCGGGGACTCCTACGAGCAGTACTTC
CASRVTGDSYEQYF
>TRBJ1-5|NA|TRBV15|NA
TGTGCCACCAGCAGAGGGGGGCCCAATCAGCCCCAGCATTTT
CATSRGGPNQPQHF
>TRBJ1-1|NA|TRBV5-1|NA
TGCGCCAGCAGCTTAGCAGGGGACACTGAAGCTTTCTTT
CASSLAGDTEAFF
>TRBJ2-1|NA|TRBV2|TRBD2
TGTGCCAGCAGTGACCCCCGACTACTAGCGGGAGACAATGAGCAGTTCTTC
CASSDPRLLAGDNEQFF
>TRBJ1-5|NA|TRBV6-5|TRBD1
TGTGCCAGCAGCCGCGGACAGGGGGGAAATCAGCCCCAGCATTTT
CASSRGQGGNQPQHF
>TRBJ1-2|NA|TRBV4-2|NA
TGTGCCAGCAGCCAAGATCAGGCAGGGTTAGGATGGAACTATGGCTACACCTTC
CASSQDQAGLGWNYGYTF
>TRBJ1-1|NA|TRBV9|NA
TGTGCCAGCAGCGTAGACTTGAACACTGAAGCTTTCTTT
CASSVDLNTEAFF
>TRBJ1-1|NA|TRBV30|NA
TGTGCCTGGACCCTGAGGGGGTTGACTGAAGCTTTCTTT
CAWTLRGLTEAFF
>TRBJ2-1|NA|TRBV5-1|TRBD1
TGCGCCAGCAGCCTAGTAGGGACAGATTACAATGAGCAGTTCTTC
CASSLVGTDYNEQFF
>TRBJ2-5|NA|TRBV6-5|TRBD2
TGTGCCAGCAGTTACGGCCTAGCGGGAGTGGCCCAGTACTTC
CASSYGLAGVAQYF
>TRBJ2-7|NA|TRBV5-4|TRBD2
TGTGCCAGCAGCCGGACTAGCGGGCCCTACGAGCAGTACTTC
CASSRTSGPYEQYF
>TRBJ2-3|NA|TRBV10-3|TRBD2
TGTGCCATCAGCGGGGGACTAGCACAGGGAGATACGCAGTATTTT
CAISGGLAQGDTQYF
>TRBJ2-1|NA|TRBV19|NA
TGTGCCAGTAGTATATGGGGCCATGAGCAGTTCTTC
CASSIWGHEQFF
>TRBJ2-7|NA|TRBV6-5|TRBD1
TGTGCCAGCAGTCCGATGGACAGGAGATGGGAGCAGTACTTC
CASSPMDRRWEQYF
>TRBJ2-7|NA|TRBV11-2|NA
TGTGCCAGCAGCTTACAACCTAGGTTTAGCGACGAGCAGTACTTC
CASSLQPRFSDEQYF
>TRBJ2-1|once|TRBV29-1|TRBD1
TGCAGCGTTGAACCAGGGGGCGAGGATGAGCAGTTCTTC
CSVEPGGEDEQFF
>TRBJ2-7|NA|TRBV6-6|NA
TGTGCCAGCAGTTACTCTAACAGGGCGAGCTCCTACGAGCAGTACTTC
CASSYSNRASSYEQYF
>TRBJ2-1|NA|TRBV28|NA
TGTGCCAGCAGGTCACAAGCGTCTGAGCAGTTCTTC
CASRSQASEQFF
>TRBJ1-5|NA|TRBV7-7|NA
TGTGCTAGCAGCTTAGGAGTCAATCAGCCCCAGCATTTT
CASSLGVNQPQHF
>TRBJ2-7|NA|TRBV27|NA
TGTGCCAGCAGTTTATCGATCCCTGCGGGACTGGGCTACGAGCAGTACTTC
CASSLSIPAGLGYEQYF
>TRBJ2-1|NA|TRBV18|TRBD2
TGTGCCAGCTCACCAGGGACTAGCGAGCCGGTAACCTACAATGAGCAGTTCTTC
CASSPGTSEPVTYNEQFF
>TRBJ2-1|NA|TRBV7-9|TRBD1
TGTGCCAGCAGCTTAGGGGGACAGGGGCAGTTCTTC
CASSLGGQGQFF
>TRBJ2-1|NA|TRBV7-9|TRBD1
TGTGCCAGCAGCCCCACCGCCGGGACAGGGTTTTACAATGAGCAGTTCTTC
CASSPTAGTGFYNEQFF
>TRBJ2-4|NA|TRBV6-5|NA
TGTGCCAGCAGTTATTCAGGGATCGCCAAAAACATTCAGTACTTC
CASSYSGIAKNIQYF
>TRBJ2-7|NA|TRBV7-9|NA
TGTGCCAGCAGCTTTGGAGGGTCCTACGAGCAGTACTTC
CASSFGGSYEQYF
>TRBJ2-4|NA|TRBV19|NA
TGTGCCAGTAGTATTGCCTCCTCGGGCAAAAACATTCAGTACTTC
CASSIASSGKNIQYF
>TRBJ1-1|once|TRBV7-8|NA
TGTGCCAGCAGCTTCGGATCCGGAGGCGGGGCTTTCTTT
CASSFGSGGGAFF
>TRBJ1-4|once|TRBV19|NA
TGTGCCAGTAGGGGCTTTGATGAAAAACTGTTTTTT
CASRGFDEKLFF
>TRBJ2-1|NA|TRBV5-1|NA
TGCGCCAGCAGCCCCGACCCGGGGGATGAGCAGTTCTTC
CASSPDPGDEQFF
>TRBJ1-1|many|TRBV28|NA
TGTGCCAGCTCTACTCAGTGGAGCATAGAAGCTTTCTTT
CASSTQWSIEAFF
>TRBJ2-7|NA|TRBV7-8|TRBD2
TGTGCCAGCAGCTTTGGGACTAGCAGTTCCTACGAGCAGTACTTC
CASSFGTSSSYEQYF
>TRBJ2-2|NA|TRBV2|NA
TGTGCCAGCAGCGCCCCGGGGGTTGGGGAGCTGTTTTTT
CASSAPGVGELFF
>TRBJ2-2|NA|TRBV4-3|NA
TGCGCCAGCACCCCGGGGTCGAACACCGGGGAGCTGTTTTTT
CASTPGSNTGELFF
>TRBJ2-1|NA|TRBV7-3|NA
TGTGCCAGCAGCTTAGGAGGGGTACAGTTCTTC
CASSLGGVQFF
>TRBJ1-1|NA|TRBV5-1|NA
TGCGCCAGCAGCTCTACAGTGAACACTGAAGCTTTCTTT
CASSSTVNTEAFF
>TRBJ2-7|NA|TRBV27|NA
TGTGCCAGCAGTTTATCGTCGGGGTACGAGCAGTACTTC
CASSLSSGYEQYF
>TRBJ2-3|NA|TRBV19|NA
TGTGCCAGTAGTATAAACAGGGGACTTTACACAGATACGCAGTATTTT
CASSINRGLYTDTQYF
>TRBJ1-4|NA|TRBV10-1|NA
TGCGCCAGCAGTGAGTCGGAGGGGAGGTTTGGAAAACTGTTTTTT
CASSESEGRFGKLFF
>TRBJ2-5|NA|TRBV25-1|NA
TGTGCCAGCAGTGACTTGGGCCGGGAGACCCAGTACTTC
CASSDLGRETQYF
>TRBJ1-2|once|TRBV2|TRBD1
TGTGCCAGCAGTCCCGGGACAGGGGGTATCAGCTACACCTTC
CASSPGTGGISYTF
>TRBJ2-6|few|TRBV2|NA
TGTGCCAGCAGGGCCTCCTCTGGGGCCAACGTCCTGACTTTC
CASRASSGANVLTF
>TRBJ2-3|once|TRBV13|TRBD1
TGTGCCAGCAGCTCGTCCGGGACAGGGGGCACAGATACGCAGTATTTT
CASSSSGTGGTDTQYF
>TRBJ2-2|NA|TRBV13|NA
TGTGCCAGCAGCCCCACGAACACCGGGGAGCTGTTTTTT
CASSPTNTGELFF
>TRBJ2-3|NA|TRBV30|NA
TGTGCCTGGATGACTGGGGATACGCAGTATTTT
CAWMTGDTQYF
>TRBJ2-7|NA|TRBV28|TRBD2
TGTGCCAGCAGTTCCCCCGAGGGAGGGTCCTACGAGCAGTACTTC
CASSSPEGGSYEQYF